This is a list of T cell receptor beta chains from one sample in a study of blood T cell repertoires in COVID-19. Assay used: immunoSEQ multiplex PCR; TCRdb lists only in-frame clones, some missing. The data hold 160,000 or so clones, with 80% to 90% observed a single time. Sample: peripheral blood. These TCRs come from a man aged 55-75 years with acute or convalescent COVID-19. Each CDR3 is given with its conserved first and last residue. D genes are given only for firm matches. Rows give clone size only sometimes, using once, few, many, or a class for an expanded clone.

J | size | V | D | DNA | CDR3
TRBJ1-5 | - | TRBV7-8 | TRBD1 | TGTGCCAGCAGCCGCGGGACAGGGAGCAATCAGCCCCAGCATTTT | CASSRGTGSNQPQHF
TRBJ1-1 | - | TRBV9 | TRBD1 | TGTGCCAGCAGCGTTTCTACGGACAGGGCCACTGAAGCTTTCTTT | CASSVSTDRATEAFF
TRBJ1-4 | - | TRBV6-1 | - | TGTGCCAGCAGTGAAGCCGTAAGGGGGTCGGGAAAACTGTTTTTT | CASSEAVRGSGKLFF
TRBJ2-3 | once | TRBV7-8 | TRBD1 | TGTGCCAGTTCTCGAGGACAGGGCCCTAGCACAGATACGCAGTATTTT | CASSRGQGPSTDTQYF
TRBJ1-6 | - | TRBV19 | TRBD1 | TGTGCCAGCAGACAGGGTTATTCACCCCTCCACTTT | CASRQGYSPLHF
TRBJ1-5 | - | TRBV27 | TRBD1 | TGTGCCAGCAGTTTATCGTGGACAGGAGGACAGCCCCAGCATTTT | CASSLSWTGGQPQHF
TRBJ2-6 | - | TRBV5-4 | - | TGTGCCAGCAGCAGGGGGGGTTCCTCTGGGGCCAACGTCCTGACTTTC | CASSRGGSSGANVLTF
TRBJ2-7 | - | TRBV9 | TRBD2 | TGTGCCAGCAGCCGGACTAGCGGGGTGGTTTACGAGCAGTACTTC | CASSRTSGVVYEQYF
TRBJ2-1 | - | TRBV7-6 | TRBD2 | TGTGCCAGCAGCTTAGTTGGGACTAGACCCAATGAGCAGTTCTTC | CASSLVGTRPNEQFF
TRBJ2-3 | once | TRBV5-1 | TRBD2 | TGCGCCAGCAGCTGGGCGGGGGGGCCGACAGATACGCAGTATTTT | CASSWAGGPTDTQYF
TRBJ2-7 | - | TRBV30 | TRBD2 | TGTGCCTGGAGTGTACGCGGGGGGTTCGTCTACGAGCAGTACTTC | CAWSVRGGFVYEQYF
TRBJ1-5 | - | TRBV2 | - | TGTGCCAGCAGTGTCCAGGGTGTGAATCCCCAGCATTTT | CASSVQGVNPQHF
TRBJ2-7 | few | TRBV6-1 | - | TGTGCCAGCAGTTCATTACAGGGATGGGAAGGCGAGCAGTACTTC | CASSSLQGWEGEQYF
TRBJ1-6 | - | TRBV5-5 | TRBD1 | TGTGCCAGCAGCGCCTCCGGGACAGCGGATTCACCCCTCCACTTT | CASSASGTADSPLHF
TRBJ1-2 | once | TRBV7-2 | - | TGTGCCAGCAGCTTAGTCTCAGGGGCCAACTATGGCTACACCTTC | CASSLVSGANYGYTF
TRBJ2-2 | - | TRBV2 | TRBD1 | TGTGCCAGCCGACAGGGGGCCTTCACCGGGGAGCTGTTTTTT | CASRQGAFTGELFF
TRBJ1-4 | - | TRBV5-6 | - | TGTGCCAGCAGCATGGGAGATGGGGGCTTGGGGGAAAAACTGTTTTTT | CASSMGDGGLGEKLFF
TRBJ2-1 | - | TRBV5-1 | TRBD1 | TGCGCCAGCAGCCTCGGACAGGGCGGAAACAATGAGCAGTTCTTC | CASSLGQGGNNEQFF
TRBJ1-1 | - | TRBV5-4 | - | TGTGCCAGCAGCCCTTACGACAGGACGAACACTGAAGCTTTCTTT | CASSPYDRTNTEAFF
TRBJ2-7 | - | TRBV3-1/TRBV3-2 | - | TGTGCCAGCAGCCCAGTCCTCCTCACCGATTCCTACGAGCAGTACTTC | CASSPVLLTDSYEQYF
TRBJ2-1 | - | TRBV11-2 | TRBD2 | TGTGCCAGCAGCATTAGCGGGGGGGCCTACAATGAGCAGTTCTTC | CASSISGGAYNEQFF
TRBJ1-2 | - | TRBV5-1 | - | TGCGCCAGCAGCTTGGTTGGGGCTGGCTACACCTTC | CASSLVGAGYTF
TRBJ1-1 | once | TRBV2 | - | TGTGCCAGCAGGAGCGAGGGGGTCACTGAAGCTTTCTTT | CASRSEGVTEAFF
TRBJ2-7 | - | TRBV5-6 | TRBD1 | TGTGCCAGCAGCCTGGGACAGGGACCCTACGAGCAGTACTTC | CASSLGQGPYEQYF
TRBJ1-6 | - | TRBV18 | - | TGTGCCAGCTCACCCAGCCAGGTAGCCCTCCACTTT | CASSPSQVALHF
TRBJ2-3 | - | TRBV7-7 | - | TGTGCTAGCAGCTTAACGGGCACAGATACGCAGTATTTT | CASSLTGTDTQYF
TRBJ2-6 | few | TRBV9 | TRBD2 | TGTGCCAGCAGCCGAAACTTTGGACTAGCGGGCTTTGTTGGGGCCAACGTCCTGACTTTC | CASSRNFGLAGFVGANVLTF
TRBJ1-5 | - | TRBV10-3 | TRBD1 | TGTGCCATCAGTGAAACCGGGACAGGGGCCAATCAGCCCCAGCATTTT | CAISETGTGANQPQHF
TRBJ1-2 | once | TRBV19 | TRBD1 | TGTGCCAGTAGTCCCGAGAGGGGACAGAACTATGGCTACACCTTC | CASSPERGQNYGYTF
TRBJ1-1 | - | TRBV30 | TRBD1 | TGTGCCTGGAGTCCGCGGGGCAGGGGGGCGATCCCTGAAGCTTTCTTT | CAWSPRGRGAIPEAFF
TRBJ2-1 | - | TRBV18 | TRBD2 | TGTGCCAGCTCACCACCGCAGGGACTAGCGGGCAATGAGCAGTTCTTC | CASSPPQGLAGNEQFF
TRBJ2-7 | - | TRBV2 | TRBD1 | TGTGCCAGCAGGAGGACAGGGGGCGGCGAGCAGTACTTC | CASRRTGGGEQYF
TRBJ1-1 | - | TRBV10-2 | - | TGCGCCAGCAGATTTACCAGGGACACTGAAGCTTTCTTT | CASRFTRDTEAFF
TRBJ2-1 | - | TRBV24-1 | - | TGTGCCACCAGTGAAAGTAGGGGTCCCGCCTCCTACAATGAGCAGTTCTTC | CATSESRGPASYNEQFF
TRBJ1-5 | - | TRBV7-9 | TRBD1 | TGTGCCAGCAGCCCCCTACAGGGGAATCAGCCCCAGCATTTT | CASSPLQGNQPQHF
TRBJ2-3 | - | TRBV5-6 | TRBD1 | TGTGCCAGCAGCTTGACAGGGGGGATCGGGGATACGCAGTATTTT | CASSLTGGIGDTQYF
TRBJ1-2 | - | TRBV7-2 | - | TGTGCCAGCAGCTTTTATTCGAACTATGGCTACACCTTC | CASSFYSNYGYTF
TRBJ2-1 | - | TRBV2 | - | TGTGCCAGCAATAGCGGCGCCAACAATGAGCAGTTCTTC | CASNSGANNEQFF
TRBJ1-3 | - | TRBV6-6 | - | TGTGCCAGCAGGTTCCCGACTGTGTCTGGAAACACCATATATTTT | CASRFPTVSGNTIYF
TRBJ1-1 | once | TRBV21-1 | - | TGTGCCAGCAGCAAAAAAGAGATGAACACTGAAGCTTTCTTT | CASSKKEMNTEAFF
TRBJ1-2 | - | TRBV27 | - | TGTGCCAGCAGTTCCTTTCCAGGGGACGGCTACACCTTC | CASSSFPGDGYTF
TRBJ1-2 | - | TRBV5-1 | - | TGCGCCAGCAGCCCCTCCGGGACATCCTATGGCTACACCTTC | CASSPSGTSYGYTF
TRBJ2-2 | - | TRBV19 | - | TGTGCCAGTAGGGAGGGACAGCTGAACACCGGGGAGCTGTTTTTT | CASREGQLNTGELFF
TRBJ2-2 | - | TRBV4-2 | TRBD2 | TGTGCCAGCAGCCTTAGCGGGGGGGCCGCAACCGGGGAGCTGTTTTTT | CASSLSGGAATGELFF
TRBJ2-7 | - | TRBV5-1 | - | TGCGCCAGCAGCTTGGGGCCCTTGGGGGGGGCGCAAAATAACGAGCAGTACTTC | CASSLGPLGGAQNNEQYF
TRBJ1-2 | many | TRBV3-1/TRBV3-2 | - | TGTGCCAGCAGCCGACAAACAGGGTACGGCTATGGCTACACCTTC | CASSRQTGYGYGYTF
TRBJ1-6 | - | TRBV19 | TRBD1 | TGTGCCAGTAGTCCAGAGGAGGGACAGACTTTCCACTTT | CASSPEEGQTFHF
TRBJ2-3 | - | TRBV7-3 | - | TGTGCCAGCAGCTTAAGTCCAACAGATACGCAGTATTTT | CASSLSPTDTQYF
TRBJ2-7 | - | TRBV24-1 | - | TGTGCCACCAGTGATGGGTCAGGCTCATTCTACGAGCAGTACTTC | CATSDGSGSFYEQYF
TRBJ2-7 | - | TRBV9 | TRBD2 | TGTGCCAGCAGCGTAGCTGGCGGGGGAGGCTCCTACGAGCAGTACTTC | CASSVAGGGGSYEQYF
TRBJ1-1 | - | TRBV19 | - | TGTGCCAGTATCGATGGGGGGAAGGGCACTGAAGCTTTCTTT | CASIDGGKGTEAFF